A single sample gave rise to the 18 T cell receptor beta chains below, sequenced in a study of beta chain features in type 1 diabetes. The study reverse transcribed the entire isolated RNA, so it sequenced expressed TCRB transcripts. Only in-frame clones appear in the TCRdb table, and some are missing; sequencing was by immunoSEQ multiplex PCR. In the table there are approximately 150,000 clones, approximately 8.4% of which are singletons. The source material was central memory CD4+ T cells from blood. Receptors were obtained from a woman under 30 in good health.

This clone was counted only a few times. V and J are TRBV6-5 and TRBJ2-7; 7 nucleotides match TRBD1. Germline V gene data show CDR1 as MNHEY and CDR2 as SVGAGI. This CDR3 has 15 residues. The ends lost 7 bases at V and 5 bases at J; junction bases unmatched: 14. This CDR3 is CASTPPGPRGNEQYF. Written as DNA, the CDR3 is TGTGCCAGCACCCCCCCCGGACCCAGGGGGAACGAGCAGTACTTC.

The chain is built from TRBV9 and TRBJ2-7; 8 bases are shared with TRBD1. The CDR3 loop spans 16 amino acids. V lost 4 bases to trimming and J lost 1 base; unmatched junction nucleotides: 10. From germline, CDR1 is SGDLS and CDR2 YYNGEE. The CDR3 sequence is CASSPTGGERSYEQYF. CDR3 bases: TGTGCCAGCAGCCCTACAGGGGGAGAGCGATCCTACGAGCAGTACTTC. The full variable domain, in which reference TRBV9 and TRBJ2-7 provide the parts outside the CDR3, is DSGVTQTPKHLITATGQRVTLRCSPRSGDLSVYWYQQSLDQGLQFLIQYYNGEERAKGNILERFSAQQFPDLHSELNLSSLELGDSALYFCASSPTGGERSYEQYFGPGTRLTVT.

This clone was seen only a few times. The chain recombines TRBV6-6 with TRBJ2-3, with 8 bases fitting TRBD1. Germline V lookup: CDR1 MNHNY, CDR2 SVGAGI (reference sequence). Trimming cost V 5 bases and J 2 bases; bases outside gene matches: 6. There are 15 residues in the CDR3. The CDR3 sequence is CASSIRDRLTDTQYF. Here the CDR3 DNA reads TGTGCCAGCAGTATCCGGGACAGGCTCACAGATACGCAGTATTTT.

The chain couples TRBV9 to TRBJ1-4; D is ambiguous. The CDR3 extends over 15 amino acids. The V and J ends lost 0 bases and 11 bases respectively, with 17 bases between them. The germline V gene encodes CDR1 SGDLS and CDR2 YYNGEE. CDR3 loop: CASSVARTGPGKLFF. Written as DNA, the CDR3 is TGTGCCAGCAGCGTAGCTCGAACCGGCCCGGGTAAACTGTTTTTT.

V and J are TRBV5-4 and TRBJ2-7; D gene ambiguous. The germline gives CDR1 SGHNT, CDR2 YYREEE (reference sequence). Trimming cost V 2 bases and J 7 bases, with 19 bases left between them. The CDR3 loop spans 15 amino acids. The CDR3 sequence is CASSLSGRSPREQYF. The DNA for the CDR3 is TGTGCCAGCAGCTTAAGTGGTCGGAGCCCTCGGGAGCAGTACTTC.

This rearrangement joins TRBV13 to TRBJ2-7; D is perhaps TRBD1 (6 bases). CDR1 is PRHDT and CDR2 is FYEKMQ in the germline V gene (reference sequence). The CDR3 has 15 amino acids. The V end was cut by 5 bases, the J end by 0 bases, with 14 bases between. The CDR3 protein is CASSAGQTPSYEQYF. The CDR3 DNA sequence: TGTGCCAGCAGCGCCGGACAGACTCCCTCCTACGAGCAGTACTTC.

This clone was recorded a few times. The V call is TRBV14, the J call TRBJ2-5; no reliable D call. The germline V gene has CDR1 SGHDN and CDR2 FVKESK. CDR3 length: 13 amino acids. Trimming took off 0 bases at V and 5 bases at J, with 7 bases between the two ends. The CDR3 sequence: CASSQDIGETQYF. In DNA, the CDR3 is TGTGCCAGCAGCCAAGATATCGGGGAGACCCAGTACTTC.

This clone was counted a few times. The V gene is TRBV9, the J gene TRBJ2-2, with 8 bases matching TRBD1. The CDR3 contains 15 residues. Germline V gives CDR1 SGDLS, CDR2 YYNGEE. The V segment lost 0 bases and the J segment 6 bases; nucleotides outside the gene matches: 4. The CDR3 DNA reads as TGTGCCAGCAGCGTAGGCCAGGGGGCTGCCGGGGAGCTGTTTTTT. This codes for CASSVGQGAAGELFF.

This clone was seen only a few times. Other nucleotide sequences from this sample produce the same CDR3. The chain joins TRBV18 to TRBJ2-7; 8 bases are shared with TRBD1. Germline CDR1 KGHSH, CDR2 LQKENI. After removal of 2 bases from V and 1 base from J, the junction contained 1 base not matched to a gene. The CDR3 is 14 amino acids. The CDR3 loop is CASSPGTGSYEQYF. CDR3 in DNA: TGTGCCAGCTCACCAGGGACAGGATCCTACGAGCAGTACTTC. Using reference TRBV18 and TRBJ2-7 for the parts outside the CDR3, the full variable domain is NAGVMQNPRHLVRRRGQEARLRCSPMKGHSHVYWYRQLPEEGLKFMVYLQKENIIDESGMPKERFSAEFPKEGPSILRIQQVVRGDSAAYFCASSPGTGSYEQYFGPGTRLTVT.

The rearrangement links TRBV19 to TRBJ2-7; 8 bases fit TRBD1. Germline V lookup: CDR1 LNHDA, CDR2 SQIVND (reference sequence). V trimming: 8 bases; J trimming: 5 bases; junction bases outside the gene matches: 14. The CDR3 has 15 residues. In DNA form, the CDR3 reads TGTGCCAGTTCCACCATCGACAGGGGATCCGACGAGCAGTACTTC. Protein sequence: CASSTIDRGSDEQYF.

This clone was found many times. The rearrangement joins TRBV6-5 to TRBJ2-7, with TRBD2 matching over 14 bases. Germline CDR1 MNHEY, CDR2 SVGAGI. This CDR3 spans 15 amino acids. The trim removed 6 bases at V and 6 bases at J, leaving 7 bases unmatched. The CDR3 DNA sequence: TGTGCCAGCAGGCGCGGGGGACTAGCGGGAGCCGAGCAGTACTTC. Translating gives CASRRGGLAGAEQYF.

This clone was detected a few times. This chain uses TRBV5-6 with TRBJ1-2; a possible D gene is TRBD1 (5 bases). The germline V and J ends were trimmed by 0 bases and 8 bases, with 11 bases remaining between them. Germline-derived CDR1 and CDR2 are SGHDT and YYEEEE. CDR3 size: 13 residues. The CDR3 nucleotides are TGTGCCAGCAGCTTGGATAGGGGTGACGGCTACACCTTC. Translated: CASSLDRGDGYTF.

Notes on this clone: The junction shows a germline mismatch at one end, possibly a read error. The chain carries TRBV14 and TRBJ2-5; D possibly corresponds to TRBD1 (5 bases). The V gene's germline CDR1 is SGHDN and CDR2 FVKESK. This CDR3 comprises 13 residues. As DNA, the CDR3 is TGTGCCAGCAGCCAAGATAGGGGAACGCGCCTACACTTC. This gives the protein CASSQDRGTRLHF.

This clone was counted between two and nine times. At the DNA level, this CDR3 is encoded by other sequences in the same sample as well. The CDR3 sequence is CSAGQGNEQYF. The CDR3, as DNA: TGCAGTGCCGGACAGGGGAACGAGCAGTACTTC. V usage is TRBV20-1 and J usage is TRBJ2-7, with 9 bases aligning to TRBD1. This CDR3 spans 11 amino acids. CDR1 is DFQATT and CDR2 is SNEGSKA in the germline V gene (reference sequence). After removal of 6 bases from V and 5 bases from J, the junction contained 2 bases not matched to a gene.

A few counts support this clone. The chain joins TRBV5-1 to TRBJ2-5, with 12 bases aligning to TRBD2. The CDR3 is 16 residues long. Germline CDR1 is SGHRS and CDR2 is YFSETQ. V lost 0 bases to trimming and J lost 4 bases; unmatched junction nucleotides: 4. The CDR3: CASSLVLAGGGETQYF. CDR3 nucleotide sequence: TGCGCCAGCAGCTTGGTACTAGCGGGGGGCGGAGAGACCCAGTACTTC. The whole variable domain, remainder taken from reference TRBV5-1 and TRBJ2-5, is KAGVTQTPRYLIKTRGQQVTLSCSPISGHRSVSWYQQTPGQGLQFLFEYFSETQRNKGNFPGRFSGRQFSNSRSEMNVSTLELGDSALYLCASSLVLAGGGETQYFGPGTRLLVL.

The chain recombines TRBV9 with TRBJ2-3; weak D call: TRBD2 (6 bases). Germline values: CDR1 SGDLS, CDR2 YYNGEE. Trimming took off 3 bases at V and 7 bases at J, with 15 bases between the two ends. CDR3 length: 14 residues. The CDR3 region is CASSDRLGSNTQYF. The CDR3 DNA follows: TGTGCCAGCAGCGACAGACTAGGCAGCAATACGCAGTATTTT.

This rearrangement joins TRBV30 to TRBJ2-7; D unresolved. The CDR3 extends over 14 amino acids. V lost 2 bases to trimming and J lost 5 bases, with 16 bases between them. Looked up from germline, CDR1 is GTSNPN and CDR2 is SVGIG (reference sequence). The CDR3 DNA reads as TGTGCCTGGAGTTCTCCGGGTCCCAGCGACGAGCAGTACTTC. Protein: CAWSSPGPSDEQYF.

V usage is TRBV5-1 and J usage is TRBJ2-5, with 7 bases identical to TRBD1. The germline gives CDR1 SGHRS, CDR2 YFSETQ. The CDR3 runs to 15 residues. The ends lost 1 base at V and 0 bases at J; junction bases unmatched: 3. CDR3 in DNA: TGCGCCAGCAGCTTGCAGGGACAGTACCAAGAGACCCAGTACTTC. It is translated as CASSLQGQYQETQYF.